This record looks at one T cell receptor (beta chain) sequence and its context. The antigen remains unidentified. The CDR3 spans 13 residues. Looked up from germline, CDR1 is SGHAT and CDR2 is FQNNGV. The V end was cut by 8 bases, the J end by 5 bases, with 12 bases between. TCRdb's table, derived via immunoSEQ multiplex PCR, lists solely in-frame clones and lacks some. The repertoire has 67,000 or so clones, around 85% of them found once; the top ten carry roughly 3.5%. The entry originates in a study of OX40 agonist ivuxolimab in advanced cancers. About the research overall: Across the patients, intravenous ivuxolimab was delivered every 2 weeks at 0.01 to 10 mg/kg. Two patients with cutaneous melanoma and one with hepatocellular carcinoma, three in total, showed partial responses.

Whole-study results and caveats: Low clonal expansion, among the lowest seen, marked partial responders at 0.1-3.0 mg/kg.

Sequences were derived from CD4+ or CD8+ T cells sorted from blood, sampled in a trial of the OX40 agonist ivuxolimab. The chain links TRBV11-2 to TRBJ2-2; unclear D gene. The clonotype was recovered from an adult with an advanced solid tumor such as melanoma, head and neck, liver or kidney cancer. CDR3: CASRPSFTGELFF. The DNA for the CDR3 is TGTGCCAGCCGACCTAGTTTTACCGGGGAGCTGTTTTTT. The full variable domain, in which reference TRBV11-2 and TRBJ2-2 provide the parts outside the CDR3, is EAGVAQSPRYKIIEKRQSVAFWCNPISGHATLYWYQQILGQGPKLLIQFQNNGVVDDSQLPKDRFSAERLKGVDSTLKIQPAKLEDSAVYLCASRPSFTGELFFGEGSRLTVL.